This TCR beta chain was identified during a study of brain metastases from non-small cell lung cancer (dated by TCRdb to the late 2010s). For the study in its entirety: In non-small-cell lung cancer patients, the researchers characterized the immune microenvironment of brain metastases and primary tumors that had been resected as matched pairs.

The library was generated by the immunoSEQ multiplex PCR assay. T-cell receptor beta chain repertoire sequencing was carried out together with a 770-gene immune expression panel. Drawn from immuneACCESS, this table holds only the in-frame rearrangements with V and J called that TCRdb kept. Clones are partly lost; checked studies trace under half to an unresolved V gene and leave the rest unexplained. This sample comprises almost 2,500 clones, over 80% of them detected only once. The ten top clones hold roughly a sixth of the sample. Overall study outcomes, separate from this receptor: TCR repertoires were found to be largely shared between paired brain metastases and primary tumors, although sparse T-cell densities were observed in the brain metastases. T-cell clones were apparently expanded in about 60% of brain metastases relative to the matched primary tumors. Lower T-cell infiltration was exhibited by brain metastases compared with primary tumors (P < 0.001).

A total of 39 patients with non-small-cell lung cancer that had been surgically resected, each with specimens from both a primary tumor and a brain metastasis, made up the cohort. The tumor specimens consisted of archival formalin-fixed, paraffin-embedded tissues. Comments on this clone: It lacks a known antigen. The sample holds no much larger clone one base away, and base qualities are not on file.

The receptor was derived from a donor at least 40 years old with non-small cell lung cancer. Sample: primary lung tumor tissue. The cell subset or site label for this specimen denotes: primary lung tumor paired with brain metastasis.

The DNA is as follows: TGTGCCAGCAGCTTAGGGCCAGCTTATAATTCACCCCTCCACTTT. Its translation reads: CASSLGPAYNSPLHF. This sequence uses TRBV7-3 and TRBJ1-6; a confident D gene designation cannot be given. Its CDR3 holds 15 amino acids, cysteine through phenylalanine. CDR3 DNA is the only sequence kept; it has 45 bases, read in frame from the first base. V loses 2 bases of germline sequence and J loses 4 bases, and the interval between the two ends is 9 bases. Sequences SGHTA (CDR1) and FQGTGA (CDR2) are obtained from the germline V gene.